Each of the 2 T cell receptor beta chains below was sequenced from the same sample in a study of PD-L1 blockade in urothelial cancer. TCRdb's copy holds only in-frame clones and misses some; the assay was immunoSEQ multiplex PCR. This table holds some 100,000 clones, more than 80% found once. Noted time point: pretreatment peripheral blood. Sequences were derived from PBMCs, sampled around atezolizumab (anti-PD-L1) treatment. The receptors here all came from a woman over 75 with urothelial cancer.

As DNA, the CDR3 is TGTGCCAGCAGCTCCCCCACATACGGGGAGCTGTTTTTT. Translated, it gives CASSSPTYGELFF. This sequence joins TRBV5-5 and TRBJ2-2; D unresolved. Trimming took off 3 bases at V and 7 bases at J, with 10 bases between the two ends. The CDR3 has 13 residues. Germline V lookup: CDR1 SGHKS, CDR2 YYEKEE (reference sequence).

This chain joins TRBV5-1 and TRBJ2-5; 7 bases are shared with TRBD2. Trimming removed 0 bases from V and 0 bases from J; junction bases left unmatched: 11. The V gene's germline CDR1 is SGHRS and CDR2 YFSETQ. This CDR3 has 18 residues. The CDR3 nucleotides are TGCGCCAGCAGCTTGGGACTAGCTATGAGGCAGAACCAAGAGACCCAGTACTTC. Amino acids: CASSLGLAMRQNQETQYF.